One sample yielded the 4 T cell receptor beta chains listed below, sequenced in a study of response to subunit inactivated influenza vaccine. One entry per CDR3 protein results from TCRdb running MiXCR on the RT-PCR reads. The table includes around 540,000 distinct CDR3 sequences, 10% to 15% detected once. The starting material was PBMCs from blood, obtained on the day of vaccination. The receptors were sampled from a man aged 50 to 60 who received an inactivated influenza vaccine.

This clonotype was picked up many times. This chain connects TRBV5-1 to TRBJ2-1; 9 nucleotides line up with TRBD2. The CDR3 extends over 15 amino acids. The junction had 5 bases not matched to a gene; V was cut back by 7 bases and J by 0 bases. The germline CDR1 and CDR2 sequences are SGHRS and YFSETQ. CDR3 nucleotide sequence: TGCGCCAGCGGACGACTAGCGGCCTCCTACAATGAGCAGTTCTTC. As protein: CASGRLAASYNEQFF.

This clonotype has a handful of counts. The chain uses TRBV7-3 and TRBJ2-1; 8 bases map to TRBD2. The CDR3 loop spans 15 amino acids. The ends lost 5 bases at V and 6 bases at J; junction bases unmatched: 9. CDR1 and CDR2 (germline): SGHTA, FQGTGA. In DNA form, the CDR3 reads TGTGCCAGCAGCCCCCAGGCGGCGGGGGGCAATGAGCAGTTCTTC. Its translation is CASSPQAAGGNEQFF.

Ten or more counts support this clonotype. V and J are TRBV5-6 and TRBJ1-5; no clear D gene. The V end was cut by 0 bases, the J end by 0 bases, with 10 bases between. Germline V gene sequence: CDR1 SGHDT, CDR2 YYEEEE. CDR3 length: 16 amino acids. CDR3 protein: CASSLAASNSNQPQHF. The CDR3 nucleotides read TGTGCCAGCAGCTTGGCCGCCAGCAATAGCAATCAGCCCCAGCATTTT.

The DNA for the CDR3 is TGTGCCACCACAGCGGGACTAGTAACTGATACGCAGTATTTT. Translated, it gives CATTAGLVTDTQYF. The genes are TRBV19 and TRBJ2-3, with 8 bases lining up with TRBD2. The CDR3 is made up of 14 amino acids. V lost 10 bases, J lost 6 bases, and 12 bases stayed unmatched. CDR1 is LNHDA and CDR2 is SQIVND in the germline V gene (reference sequence). Full variable domain (remainder filled in from reference TRBV19 and TRBJ2-3): DGGITQSPKYLFRKEGQNVTLSCEQNLNHDAMYWYRQDPGQGLRLIYYSQIVNDFQKGDIAEGYSVSREKKESFPLTVTSAQKNPTAFYLCATTAGLVTDTQYFGPGTRLTVL.